This T cell receptor (beta chain) was sequenced in a study of blood T cells in healthy people across ages. Study background: With template switching, about one barcoded beta molecule was captured per two T cells.

Findings and limits, study-wide: The unsorted PBMCs prevented any conclusive comparison of naive versus antigen-experienced cells. Naive T cell percentage strongly correlated with TCR beta diversity.

Trimming shortened V by 6 bases and J by 2 bases, and 14 bases separated the two germline ends. CDR3 length: 14 residues. Germline lookup yields CDR1 MNHEY and CDR2 SVGEGT. This clonotype was counted only a few times. Its cognate antigen is unknown. Primed by a sample-barcoded 5' primer and a J-beta primer mix, a second PCR proceeded for about 7 to 11 cycles. TCRdb passed the 5' RACE reads through MiXCR, listing each CDR3 protein once. Seen here are roughly 1.5 million distinct CDR3 sequences, 35% to 45% observed once, and the top ten hold more than 4%. The sample consisted of blood. J is TRBJ2-7 and V is TRBV6-2 or TRBV6-3; perhaps D is TRBD1 or TRBD2 (7 bases each). The sequence was collected from a woman between 18 and 29 years old in good health. This CDR3 is CASRKTGRAYEQYF. The CDR3 DNA reads as TGTGCCAGCAGAAAGACAGGGAGGGCCTACGAGCAGTACTTC.